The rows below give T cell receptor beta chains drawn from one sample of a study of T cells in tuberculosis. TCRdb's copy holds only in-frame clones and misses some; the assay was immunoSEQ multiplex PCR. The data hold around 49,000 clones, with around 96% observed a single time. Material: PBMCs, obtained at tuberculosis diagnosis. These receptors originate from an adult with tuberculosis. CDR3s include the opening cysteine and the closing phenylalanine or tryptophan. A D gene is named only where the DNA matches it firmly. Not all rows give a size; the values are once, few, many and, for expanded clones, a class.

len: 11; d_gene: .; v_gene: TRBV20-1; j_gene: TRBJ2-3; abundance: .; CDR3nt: TGCAGTGCTGCGGAGGGAGATACGCAGTATTTT; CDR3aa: CSAAEGDTQYF
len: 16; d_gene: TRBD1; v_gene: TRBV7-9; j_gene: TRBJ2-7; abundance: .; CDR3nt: TGTGCCAGCAGTCATCCGACAGGGGGCATATGGTACGAGCAGTACTTC; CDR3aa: CASSHPTGGIWYEQYF
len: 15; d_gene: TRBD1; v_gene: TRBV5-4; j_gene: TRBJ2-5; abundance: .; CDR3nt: TGTGCCAGCACCTTCGGGGGACAGGGGACGGGGACCCAGTACTTC; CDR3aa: CASTFGGQGTGTQYF
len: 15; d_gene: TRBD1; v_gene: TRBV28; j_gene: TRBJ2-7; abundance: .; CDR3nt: TGTGCCAGCAGTCCTCCAGGGACAGCATTCTACGAGCAGTACTTC; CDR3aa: CASSPPGTAFYEQYF
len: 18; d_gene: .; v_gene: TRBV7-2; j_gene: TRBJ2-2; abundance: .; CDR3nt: TGTGCCAGCAGCTTAAGGGGCAACCGGGGGAGTAACACCGGGGAGCTGTTTTTT; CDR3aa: CASSLRGNRGSNTGELFF
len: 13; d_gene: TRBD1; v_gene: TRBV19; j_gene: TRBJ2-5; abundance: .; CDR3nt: TGTGCCAGTAGTACCGGGACAGGGGAGACCCAGTACTTC; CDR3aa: CASSTGTGETQYF
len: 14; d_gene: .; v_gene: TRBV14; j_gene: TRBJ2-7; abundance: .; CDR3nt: TGTGCCAGCAGCCAATCCGGGATTCCCTACGAGCAGTACTTC; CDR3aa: CASSQSGIPYEQYF
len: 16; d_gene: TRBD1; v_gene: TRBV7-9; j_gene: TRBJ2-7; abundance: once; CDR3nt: TGTGCCAGCAGCTCCTCCGGGGGGACAGGGAATTCGGAGCAGTACTTC; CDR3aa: CASSSSGGTGNSEQYF
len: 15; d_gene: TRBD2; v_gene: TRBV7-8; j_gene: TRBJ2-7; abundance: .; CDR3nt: TGTGCCAGCAGCTTAGTGGGCGGGAGCTCCTACGAGCAGTACTTC; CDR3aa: CASSLVGGSSYEQYF
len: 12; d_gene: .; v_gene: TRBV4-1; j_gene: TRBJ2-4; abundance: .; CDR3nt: TGCGCCAGCAGCCAAGATGACAGGAGCCAGTACTTC; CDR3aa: CASSQDDRSQYF
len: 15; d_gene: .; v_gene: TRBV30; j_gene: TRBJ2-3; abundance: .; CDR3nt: TGTGCCGGAGTAGAGAAGGGGTTGCCCACAGATACGCAGTATTTT; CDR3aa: CAGVEKGLPTDTQYF
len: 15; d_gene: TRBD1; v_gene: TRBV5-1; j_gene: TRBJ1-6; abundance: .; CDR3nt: TGCGCCAGCAGCTTGGAGACAGGGTTTGCTTCACCCCTCCACTTT; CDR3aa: CASSLETGFASPLHF
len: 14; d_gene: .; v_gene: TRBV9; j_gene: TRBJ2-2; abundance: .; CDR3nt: TGTGCCAGCAGCACGCGGGCGGGGCCCGGGGAGCTGTTTTTT; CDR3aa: CASSTRAGPGELFF
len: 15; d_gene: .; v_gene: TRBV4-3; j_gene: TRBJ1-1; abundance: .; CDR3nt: TGCGCCAGCAGCCAGACGGCCGCCGGAGGAACTGAAGCTTTCTTT; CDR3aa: CASSQTAAGGTEAFF
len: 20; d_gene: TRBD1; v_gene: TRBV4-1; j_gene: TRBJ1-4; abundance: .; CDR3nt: TGCGCCAGCAGCCAAGAAGTAACCGGACAGGGAACTAGTAGAAATGAAAAACTGTTTTTT; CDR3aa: CASSQEVTGQGTSRNEKLFF
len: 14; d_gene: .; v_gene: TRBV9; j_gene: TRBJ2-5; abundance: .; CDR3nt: TGTGCCAGCAGCGTAGGTCCGCAACTAGAGACCCAGTACTTC; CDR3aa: CASSVGPQLETQYF
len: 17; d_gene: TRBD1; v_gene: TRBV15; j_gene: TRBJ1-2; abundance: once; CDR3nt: TGTGCCACCAGCATTAGACAGGGGGCGCGGGTTAACTATGGCTACACCTTC; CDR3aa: CATSIRQGARVNYGYTF
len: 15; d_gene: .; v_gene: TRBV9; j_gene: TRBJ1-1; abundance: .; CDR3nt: TGTGCCAGCAGCCAATCCCAGGGAAGAAACACTGAAGCTTTCTTT; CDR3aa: CASSQSQGRNTEAFF
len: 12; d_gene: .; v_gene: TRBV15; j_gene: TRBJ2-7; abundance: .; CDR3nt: TGTGCCACCAGCAGGGACAGCGACGAGCAGTACTTC; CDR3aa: CATSRDSDEQYF
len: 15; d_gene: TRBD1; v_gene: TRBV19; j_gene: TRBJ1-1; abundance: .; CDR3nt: TGTGCCAGTACGAAGAGACAGGGGCTGAACACTGAAGCTTTCTTT; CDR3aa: CASTKRQGLNTEAFF
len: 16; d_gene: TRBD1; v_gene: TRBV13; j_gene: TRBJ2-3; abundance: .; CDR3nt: TGTGCCAGCAGCCTCCAGGGGGCGTTGGTTGGGGATACGCAGTATTTT; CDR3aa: CASSLQGALVGDTQYF
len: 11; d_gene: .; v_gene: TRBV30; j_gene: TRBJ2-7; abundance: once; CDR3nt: TGTGCCTGGAGAGGGGGACCCGAGCAGTACTTC; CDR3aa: CAWRGGPEQYF
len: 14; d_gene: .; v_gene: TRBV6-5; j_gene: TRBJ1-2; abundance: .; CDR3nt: TGTGCCAGCAGTCACAACCAGGACATCTATGGCTACACCTTC; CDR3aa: CASSHNQDIYGYTF
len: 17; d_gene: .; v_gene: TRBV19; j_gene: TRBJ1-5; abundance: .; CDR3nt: TGTGCCAGTAGCCCGGGAACACGGCAATATAGCAATCAGCCCCAGCATTTT; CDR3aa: CASSPGTRQYSNQPQHF
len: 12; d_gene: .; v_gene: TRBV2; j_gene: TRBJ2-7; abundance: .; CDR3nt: TGTGCCAGCAGTGAGACTACCTACGAGCAGTACTTC; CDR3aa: CASSETTYEQYF
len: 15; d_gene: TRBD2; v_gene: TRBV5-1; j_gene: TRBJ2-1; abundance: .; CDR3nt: TGCGCCAGCAGCCCCAGGCTAGCGGGTATCGATGAGCAGTTCTTC; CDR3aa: CASSPRLAGIDEQFF
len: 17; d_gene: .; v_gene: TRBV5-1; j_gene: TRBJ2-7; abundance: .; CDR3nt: TGCGCCAGCAGCCCGGCGGGACTCCGCGACAACCCCTACGAGCAGTACTTC; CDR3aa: CASSPAGLRDNPYEQYF
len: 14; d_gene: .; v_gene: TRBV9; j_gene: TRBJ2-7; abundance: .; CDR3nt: TGTGCCAGCAGCGTAGGCCAGTCCTCCTACGAGCAGTACTTC; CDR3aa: CASSVGQSSYEQYF
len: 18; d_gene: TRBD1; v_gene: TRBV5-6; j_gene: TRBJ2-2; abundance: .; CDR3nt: TGTGCCAGCAGCTTGCTGGGACAGAACTTCGCGAACACCGGGGAGCTGTTTTTT; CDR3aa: CASSLLGQNFANTGELFF
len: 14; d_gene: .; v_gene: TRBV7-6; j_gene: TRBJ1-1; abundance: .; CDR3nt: TGTGCCAGCAGTCGGGGGGCGATGAACACTGAAGCTTTCTTT; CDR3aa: CASSRGAMNTEAFF
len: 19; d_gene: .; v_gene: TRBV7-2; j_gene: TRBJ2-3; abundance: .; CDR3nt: TGTGCCAGCAGCTTTACTTTGGGGGGAGCGGGCCGGCGCACAGATACGCAGTATTTT; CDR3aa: CASSFTLGGAGRRTDTQYF
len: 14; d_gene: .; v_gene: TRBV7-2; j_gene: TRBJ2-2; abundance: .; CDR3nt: TGTGCCAGCAGCTTGTTAGCCAACACCGGGGAGCTGTTTTTT; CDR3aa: CASSLLANTGELFF
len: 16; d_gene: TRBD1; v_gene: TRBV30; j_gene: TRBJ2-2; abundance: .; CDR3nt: TGTGCCTGGGAGGCGTGGGACAGGAGACGAACCGGGGAGCTGTTTTTT; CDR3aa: CAWEAWDRRRTGELFF
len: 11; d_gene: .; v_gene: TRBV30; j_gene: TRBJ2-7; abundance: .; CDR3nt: TGTGCCTTGGGACTCTCCTACGAGCAGTACTTC; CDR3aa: CALGLSYEQYF
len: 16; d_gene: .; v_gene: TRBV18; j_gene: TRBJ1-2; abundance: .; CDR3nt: TGTGCCAGCTCACCAAGTACGGCAGAGTCGAGGATGAGCTACACCTTC; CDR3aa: CASSPSTAESRMSYTF
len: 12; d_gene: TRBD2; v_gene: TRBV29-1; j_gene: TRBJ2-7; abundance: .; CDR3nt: TGCAGCGTTGCCCCGACTAGCCACGAGCAGTACTTC; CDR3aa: CSVAPTSHEQYF
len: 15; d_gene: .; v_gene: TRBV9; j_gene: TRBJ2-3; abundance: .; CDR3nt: TGTGCCAGCAGCGGGACCGGGACTAGCACAGATACGCAGTATTTT; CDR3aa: CASSGTGTSTDTQYF
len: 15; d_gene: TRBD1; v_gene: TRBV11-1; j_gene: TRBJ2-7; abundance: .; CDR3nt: TGTGCCAGCAGCTTAGAGTCCGGGACAGGGGACGAGCAGTACTTC; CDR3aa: CASSLESGTGDEQYF
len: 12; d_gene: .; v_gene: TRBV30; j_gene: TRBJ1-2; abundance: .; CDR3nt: TGTGCCTGGACCAGGGCCGTTGATGGCTACACCTTC; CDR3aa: CAWTRAVDGYTF
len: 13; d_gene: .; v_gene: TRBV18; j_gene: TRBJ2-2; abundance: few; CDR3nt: TGTGCCAGCTCTCCTACCCGGACCGGGGAGCTGTTTTTT; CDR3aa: CASSPTRTGELFF
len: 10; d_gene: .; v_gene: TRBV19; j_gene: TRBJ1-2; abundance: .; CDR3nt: TGTGCCAGTATCGGAGAAGGCTACACCTTC; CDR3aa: CASIGEGYTF
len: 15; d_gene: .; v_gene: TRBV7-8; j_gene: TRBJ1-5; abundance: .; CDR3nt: TGTGCCAGCAGCCCTGTTGCGGCCGGGAATCAGCCCCAGCATTTT; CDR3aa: CASSPVAAGNQPQHF